These T cell receptor beta chains were read from a single sample in a study of blood T cells in healthy people across ages. Via MiXCR, TCRdb re-called the 5' RACE reads, giving one row per CDR3 protein. The sample holds roughly 900,000 distinct CDR3 sequences, around 28% seen once. Sequencing input: blood. The receptors stem from a woman older than 75 in good health. The CDR3 runs from the conserved cysteine through the conserved F or W. The D gene is left open where the match is weak. Rows may omit the clone size; those that give it use once, few, many or a size class.

DNA	CDR3	V	J	D	size
TGCAGTGCTAGAGTGGGAACGGCGGAAGCTTTCTTT	CSARVGTAEAFF	TRBV20-1	TRBJ1-1	.	few
TGTGCCAGCAGTCAAGCTAGGACAGGGGGCAAAGAGACCCAGTACTTC	CASSQARTGGKETQYF	TRBV7-2	TRBJ2-5	TRBD1	many
TGTGCCAGCAGTTTTTACAGACTAGCGGGGACCATCTACAATGAGCAGTACTTC	CASSFYRLAGTIYNEQYF	TRBV28	TRBJ2-7	TRBD2	once
TGTGCCAGCGGTCGGGACAACTACAATGAGCAGTTCTTC	CASGRDNYNEQFF	TRBV2	TRBJ2-1	.	many
TGCGCCAGCAGCTTGGATGTAGGGCAAACTGAAGCTTTCTTT	CASSLDVGQTEAFF	TRBV5-1	TRBJ1-1	.	few
TGCGCCAGCAGCCAAGAAGGCAGCCTTAGCGGGGGGGATACTCAAGAGACCCAGTACTTC	CASSQEGSLSGGDTQETQYF	TRBV4-3	TRBJ2-5	TRBD2	many
TGTGCCATTACCCAGGCGGGCAGCGGCTATGGCTACACCTTC	CAITQAGSGYGYTF	TRBV10-3	TRBJ1-2	.	many
TGTGCCAGCAGCCGACCGGCAGGGTCCTCCTACGAGCAGTACTTC	CASSRPAGSSYEQYF	TRBV6-2/TRBV6-3	TRBJ2-7	.	few
TGTGCCAGCCGGACTTCTGGGACGAGCACAGATGCGCAGTATTTT	CASRTSGTSTDAQYF	TRBV12-3/TRBV12-4	TRBJ2-3	.	few
TGCGCCAGCAGCGGGGGACTAGCGGGGGGGAAGAGCTCCTACAATGAGCAGTTCTTC	CASSGGLAGGKSSYNEQFF	TRBV5-1	TRBJ2-1	TRBD2	few
TGCGCCAGCAGCCAAAGCCTTGGGACCCAAGAGACCCAGTACTTC	CASSQSLGTQETQYF	TRBV4-1	TRBJ2-5	.	.
TGTGCCAGCAGTAAACAGGGAGATTACAATGAGCAGTTCTTC	CASSKQGDYNEQFF	TRBV7-3	TRBJ2-1	.	.
TGTGCCAGCGGAACCGGGACACGATCGGGGACCCAGTACTTC	CASGTGTRSGTQYF	TRBV28	TRBJ2-5	.	many
TGTGCCAGCAGTTCAAGGGCAGGTTCGTGGGATACGCAGTATTTT	CASSSRAGSWDTQYF	TRBV28	TRBJ2-3	.	.
TGTGCCAGCAGTGAATCCGGGACAGGGGCCTACAATGAGCAGTTCTTC	CASSESGTGAYNEQFF	TRBV6-1	TRBJ2-1	TRBD1	.
TGTGCCGGCAGTTTTATTCCGCAGGTCTACGAGCAGTACTTC	CAGSFIPQVYEQYF	TRBV28	TRBJ2-7	.	few
TGTGCCAGCAGCGTTCAGACAGGAGAAGGCTACGAGCAGTACTTC	CASSVQTGEGYEQYF	TRBV7-2	TRBJ2-7	.	many